The 11 T cell receptor beta chains below were found in one sample sequenced in a study of cytomegalovirus exposure and HLA in healthy donors. Produced via immunoSEQ multiplex PCR; TCRdb's table is partial and in-frame only. Here the sample spans under 250,000 clones, 70% to 90% being singletons. Specimen: PBMCs. These receptors were collected from a woman aged 18-29 years in good health and CMV-seronegative.

This clone appeared a single time. The rearrangement joins TRBV27 to TRBJ1-5; no definite D call. Trimming removed 3 bases at V and 4 bases at J, with 10 bases between. The CDR3 is made up of 14 amino acids. CDR1 MNHEY and CDR2 SMNVEV come from the germline V gene (reference sequence). The CDR3 protein is CASSLEGRNQPQHF. DNA of the CDR3: TGTGCCAGCAGTTTGGAAGGCAGAAATCAGCCCCAGCATTTT.

This chain links TRBV4-1 with TRBJ2-7; perhaps TRBD2 as D (5 bases). The CDR3 is made up of 18 amino acids. Looked up from germline, CDR1 is MGHRA and CDR2 is YSYEKL. V lost 1 base, J lost 3 bases, and 22 bases lay in between. In DNA form, the CDR3 reads TGCGCCAGCAGCCAAGGGCTCCTTTCCGGAGGCCAGCGCTACGAGCAGTACTTC. Residues: CASSQGLLSGGQRYEQYF.

The CDR3 DNA reads TGTGCCAGCAGTTTAATCGTCCCAGGGCCGAACACTGAAGCTTTCTTT. Encoded protein: CASSLIVPGPNTEAFF. V is TRBV27 and J is TRBJ1-1; D might be TRBD1 (5 bases). V lost 2 bases, J lost 1 base, and 14 bases lay in between. This CDR3 contains 16 residues. Germline CDR1 is MNHEY and CDR2 is SMNVEV (reference sequence).

CDR3 DNA: TGTGCCAGCAGCTTGGCGGGGGGTCCTAACTCTGGGGCCAACGTCCTGACTTTC. This encodes CASSLAGGPNSGANVLTF. This chain links TRBV5-6 with TRBJ2-6; 7 bases align to TRBD2. Germline V gene sequence: CDR1 SGHDT, CDR2 YYEEEE. V was pared by 0 bases and J by 0 bases, with 6 bases of the junction left unmatched. CDR3 length equals 18 residues.

The V gene is TRBV15, the J gene TRBJ2-7; 8 bases line up with TRBD2. This CDR3 has 13 amino acids. In germline, CDR1 is LNHNV, CDR2 YYDKDF (reference sequence). After removal of 6 bases from V and 3 bases from J, the junction contained 4 bases not matched to a gene. The chain's CDR3 is CATSNGRDYEQYF. The CDR3 DNA follows: TGTGCCACCAGTAACGGGAGGGACTACGAGCAGTACTTC. Looking up the rest from reference TRBV15 and TRBJ2-7 gives the full variable domain: DAMVIQNPRYQVTQFGKPVTLSCSQTLNHNVMYWYQQKSSQAPKLLFHYYDKDFNNEADTPDNFQSRRPNTSFCFLDIRSPGLGDTAMYLCATSNGRDYEQYFGPGTRLTVT.

This chain links TRBV2 with TRBJ1-2; D not certain. The CDR3 length is 12 residues. Germline CDR1 SNHLY, CDR2 FYNNEI. The V end lost 1 base, the J end lost 6 bases, and 6 bases lay between the germline ends. The CDR3 region has the DNA TGTGCCAGCAGTGAAGGTCGGAATGGCTACACCTTC. Protein: CASSEGRNGYTF.

The chain couples TRBV29-1 to TRBJ2-3; 8 bases fit TRBD2. The CDR3 spans 14 residues. The junction had 11 bases not matched to a gene; V was cut back by 7 bases and J by 5 bases. Germline lookup yields CDR1 SQVTM and CDR2 ANQGSEA. Here the CDR3 reads CSEIAGTGGDTQYF. As DNA, the CDR3 is TGCAGCGAAATAGCGGGAACTGGCGGAGATACGCAGTATTTT.

The J gene is TRBJ1-2, the V gene TRBV6-1; no definite D call. CDR3 length: 13 amino acids. From germline, CDR1 is MNHNS and CDR2 SASEGT. The V end lost 2 bases, the J end lost 8 bases, and 12 bases lay between the germline ends. CDR3 in amino acids: CASSERSVHGYTF. CDR3 nucleotide sequence: TGTGCCAGCAGTGAACGGTCCGTGCACGGCTACACCTTC.

This chain links TRBV7-3 with TRBJ2-7, with 13 bases that match TRBD2. CDR1 and CDR2 (germline): SGHTA, FQGTGA. The CDR3 totals 16 residues. Trimming cost V 2 bases and J 3 bases; bases outside gene matches: 4. CDR3 sequence: CASSLVLAGGFYEQYF. In nucleotides, the CDR3 is TGTGCCAGCAGCTTAGTACTAGCGGGAGGGTTCTACGAGCAGTACTTC.

The chain has TRBV28 and TRBJ2-7, with D possibly TRBD1 on 5 matching bases. This CDR3 spans 13 amino acids. The germline V and J ends were trimmed by 5 bases and 2 bases, with 10 bases remaining between them. Germline V gene lookup returns CDR1 MDHEN and CDR2 SYDVKM. CDR3 amino acids: CASSRTLPYEQYF. As DNA, the CDR3 is TGTGCCAGCAGTAGGACACTACCCTACGAGCAGTACTTC.

The chain couples TRBV30 to TRBJ1-1, with D unresolved. This CDR3 spans 12 amino acids. CDR1 and CDR2 from the germline V gene are GTSNPN and SVGIG (reference sequence). V dropped 0 bases and J dropped 6 bases, with 8 bases sitting between them. This CDR3 is CAWSVSHPEAFF. DNA for the CDR3: TGTGCCTGGAGTGTTTCCCACCCTGAAGCTTTCTTT.